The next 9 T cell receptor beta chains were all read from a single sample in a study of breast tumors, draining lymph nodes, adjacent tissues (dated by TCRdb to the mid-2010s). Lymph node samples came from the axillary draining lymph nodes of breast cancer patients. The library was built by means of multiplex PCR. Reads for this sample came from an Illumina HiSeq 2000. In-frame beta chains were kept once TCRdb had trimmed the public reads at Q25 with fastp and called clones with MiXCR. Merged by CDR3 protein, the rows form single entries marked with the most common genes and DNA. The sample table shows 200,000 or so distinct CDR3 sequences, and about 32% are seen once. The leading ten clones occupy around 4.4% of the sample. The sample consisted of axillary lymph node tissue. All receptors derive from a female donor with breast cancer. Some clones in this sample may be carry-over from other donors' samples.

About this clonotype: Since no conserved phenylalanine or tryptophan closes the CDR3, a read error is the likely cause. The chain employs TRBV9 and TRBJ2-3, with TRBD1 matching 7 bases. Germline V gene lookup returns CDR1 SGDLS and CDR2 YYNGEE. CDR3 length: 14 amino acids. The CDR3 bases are TGCGCCAGCAGAACCGGGACAGCAAGCTACGAGCAGTATCTT. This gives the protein CASRTGTASYEQYL.

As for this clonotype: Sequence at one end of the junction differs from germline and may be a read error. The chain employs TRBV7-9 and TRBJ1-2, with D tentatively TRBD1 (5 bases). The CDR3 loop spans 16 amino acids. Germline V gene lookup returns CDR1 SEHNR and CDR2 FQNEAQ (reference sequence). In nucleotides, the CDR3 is TGTGCCAGCAGCTCCGGTTCTGCAGGGTTTGTCTATGGCCACACCTTC. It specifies CASSSGSAGFVYGHTF.

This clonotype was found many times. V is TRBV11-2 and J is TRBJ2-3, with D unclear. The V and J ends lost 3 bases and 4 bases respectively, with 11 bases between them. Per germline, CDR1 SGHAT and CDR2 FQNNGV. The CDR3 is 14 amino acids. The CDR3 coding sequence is TGTGCCAGCAGCTTGGGCGGAACTTCAGATACGCAGTATTTT. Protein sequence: CASSLGGTSDTQYF.

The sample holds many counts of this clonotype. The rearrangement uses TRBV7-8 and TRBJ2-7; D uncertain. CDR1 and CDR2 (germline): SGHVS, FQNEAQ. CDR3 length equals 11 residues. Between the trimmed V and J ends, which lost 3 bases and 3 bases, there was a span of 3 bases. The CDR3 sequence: CASSLLYEQYF. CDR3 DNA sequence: TGTGCCAGCAGCTTGCTCTACGAGCAGTACTTC.

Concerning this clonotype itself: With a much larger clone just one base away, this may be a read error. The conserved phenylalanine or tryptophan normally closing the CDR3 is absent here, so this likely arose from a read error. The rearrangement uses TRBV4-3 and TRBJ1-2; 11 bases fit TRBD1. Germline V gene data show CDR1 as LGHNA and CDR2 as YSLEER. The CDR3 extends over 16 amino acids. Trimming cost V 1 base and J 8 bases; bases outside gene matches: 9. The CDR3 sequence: CASSQGPGTGGEGYTY. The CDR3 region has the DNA TGCGCCAGCAGCCAAGGCCCCGGGACAGGGGGAGAGGGCTACACCTAC.

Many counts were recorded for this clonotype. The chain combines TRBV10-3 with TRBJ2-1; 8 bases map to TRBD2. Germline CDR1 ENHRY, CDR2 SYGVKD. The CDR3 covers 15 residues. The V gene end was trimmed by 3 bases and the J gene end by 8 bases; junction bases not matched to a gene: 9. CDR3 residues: CAISDQAGVFDEQFF. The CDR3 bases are TGTGCCATCAGTGACCAAGCGGGAGTATTCGATGAGCAGTTCTTC.

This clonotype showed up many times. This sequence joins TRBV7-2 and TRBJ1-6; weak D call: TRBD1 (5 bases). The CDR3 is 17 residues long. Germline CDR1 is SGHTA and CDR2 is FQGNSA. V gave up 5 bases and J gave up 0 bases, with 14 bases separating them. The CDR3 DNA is TGTGCCAGCAGCCCCATCGGGACGAGCTCCTATAATTCACCCCTCCACTTT. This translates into CASSPIGTSSYNSPLHF.

DNA for the CDR3: TGTGCCAGCTTGCGACAGGGGAACAACGAGCAGTACTTC. Encoded protein: CASLRQGNNEQYF. J is TRBJ2-7 and V is TRBV2; TRBD1 matches at 8 bases. Germline V gene data show CDR1 as SNHLY and CDR2 as FYNNEI. There are 13 residues in the CDR3. V was clipped by 8 bases and J by 5 bases; unmatched bases: 8.

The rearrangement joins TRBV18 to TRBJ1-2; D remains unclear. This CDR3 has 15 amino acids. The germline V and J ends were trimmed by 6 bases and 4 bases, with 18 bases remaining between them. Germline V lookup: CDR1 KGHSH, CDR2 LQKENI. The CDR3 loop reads CASSESASGGYGYTF. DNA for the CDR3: TGTGCCAGCTCCGAGTCCGCGAGTGGCGGCTATGGCTACACCTTC.